This TCR beta chain was recorded in a study of blood T cells in healthy people across ages. Study-wide points: The lack of PBMC sorting stopped any conclusive naive versus antigen-experienced comparison.

J lost 3 bases, V lost 6 bases, and 4 bases had no gene match. Looked up from germline, CDR1 is SGHTA and CDR2 is FQGNSA. The CDR3 extends over 15 amino acids. Alongside a J-beta primer mix, a sample-barcoded 5' primer served in a second PCR lasting roughly 6 to 12 cycles. The authors tagged each cDNA molecule using a template-switch adaptor with 12 random nucleotides. Each CDR3 protein gets one entry after TCRdb re-called the 5' RACE reads with MiXCR. Here the sample spans more than 1,000,000 distinct CDR3 sequences, under 30% being singletons. Drawn from each donor were ten milliliters of peripheral blood. Regarding this clonotype: As yet, its antigen is unknown.

These data were also filed under a second study, of T cells of mothers and their children. From that paper: No clone of persistent microchimeric T cells was detected.

The TCR originated in a girl aged 2 to 10 in good health. The chain employs TRBV7-2 and TRBJ2-7; 14 positions agree with TRBD2. The material sequenced was blood. The CDR3 coding sequence is TGTGCCAGCAGTTATGGGACTAGCGGGGGCTACGAGCAGTACTTC. This gives the protein CASSYGTSGGYEQYF. The full variable domain, in which reference TRBV7-2 and TRBJ2-7 provide the parts outside the CDR3, is GAGVSQSPSNKVTEKGKDVELRCDPISGHTALYWYRQSLGQGLEFLIYFQGNSAPDKSGLPSDRFSAERTGGSVSTLTIQRTQQEDSAVYLCASSYGTSGGYEQYFGPGTRLTVT.